This is a list of T cell receptor beta chains from one sample in a study of blood T cell repertoires in COVID-19. Using immunoSEQ multiplex PCR, the repertoire was profiled, and TCRdb retains in-frame clones only, with some absent. The sample lists 450,000 or so clones, roughly 89% occurring once. The specimen sequenced was peripheral blood. The receptors here all came from a man aged 18 to 30 with COVID-19, enrolled during active disease. Each CDR3 is given with its conserved first and last residue. Fields, in order: J gene, D gene, V gene, clone size, CDR3 protein, CDR3 DNA. The D gene is left open where the match is weak. Some rows have no size entry. The others give once, few or many, or a class for an expanded clone.

J gene: TRBJ2-2; D gene: TRBD1; V gene: TRBV7-9; clone size: -; CDR3 protein: CASSRHGTGTQEELFF; CDR3 DNA: TGTGCCAGCAGCCGTCACGGGACAGGGACCCAGGAGGAGCTGTTTTTT
J gene: TRBJ1-2; D gene: TRBD1; V gene: TRBV7-9; clone size: -; CDR3 protein: CASSLYPTGDFYGYTF; CDR3 DNA: TGTGCCAGCAGCCTTTATCCTACAGGGGATTTCTATGGCTACACCTTC
J gene: TRBJ2-2; D gene: -; V gene: TRBV2; clone size: -; CDR3 protein: CASSPENTGELFF; CDR3 DNA: TGTGCCAGCAGTCCAGAAAACACCGGGGAGCTGTTTTTT
J gene: TRBJ2-6; D gene: -; V gene: TRBV5-4; clone size: -; CDR3 protein: CASRLSGANVLTF; CDR3 DNA: TGTGCCAGCAGGCTATCTGGGGCCAACGTCCTGACTTTC
J gene: TRBJ1-3; D gene: -; V gene: TRBV15; clone size: -; CDR3 protein: CATSRAGSGNTIYF; CDR3 DNA: TGTGCCACCAGCAGAGCAGGGTCTGGAAACACCATATATTTT
J gene: TRBJ1-1; D gene: -; V gene: TRBV4-1; clone size: once; CDR3 protein: CASSQPVSKNTEAFF; CDR3 DNA: TGCGCCAGCAGCCAGCCAGTAAGTAAGAACACTGAAGCTTTCTTT
J gene: TRBJ1-2; D gene: -; V gene: TRBV5-6; clone size: -; CDR3 protein: CASSLSYYGYTF; CDR3 DNA: TGTGCCAGCAGCTTGAGCTATTATGGCTACACCTTC
J gene: TRBJ2-7; D gene: -; V gene: TRBV21-1; clone size: -; CDR3 protein: CASSKGQVRGGFYEQYF; CDR3 DNA: TGTGCCAGCAGCAAGGGACAGGTTCGAGGGGGGTTCTACGAGCAGTACTTC
J gene: TRBJ2-5; D gene: -; V gene: TRBV18; clone size: -; CDR3 protein: CASSRQQEETQYF; CDR3 DNA: TGTGCCAGCTCACGACAGCAAGAAGAGACCCAGTACTTC
J gene: TRBJ1-4; D gene: -; V gene: TRBV7-6; clone size: -; CDR3 protein: CASSPYGEKLFF; CDR3 DNA: TGTGCCAGCAGCCCCTACGGGGAAAAACTGTTTTTT
J gene: TRBJ1-1; D gene: TRBD1; V gene: TRBV3-1/TRBV3-2; clone size: -; CDR3 protein: CASRALGQGHTEAFF; CDR3 DNA: TGTGCCAGCAGGGCCCTGGGACAGGGCCACACTGAAGCTTTCTTT
J gene: TRBJ1-2; D gene: -; V gene: TRBV6-5; clone size: -; CDR3 protein: CASRTPTVPYGYTF; CDR3 DNA: TGTGCCAGCAGAACCCCGACAGTCCCCTATGGCTACACCTTC
J gene: TRBJ1-4; D gene: -; V gene: TRBV18; clone size: -; CDR3 protein: CASSPPQGRRVREKLFF; CDR3 DNA: TGTGCCAGCTCACCACCGCAGGGAAGGAGGGTCAGGGAAAAACTGTTTTTT
J gene: TRBJ2-1; D gene: TRBD2; V gene: TRBV7-2; clone size: -; CDR3 protein: CASSLDSGGYNEQFF; CDR3 DNA: TGTGCCAGCAGCTTAGATTCGGGAGGATACAATGAGCAGTTCTTC
J gene: TRBJ2-1; D gene: -; V gene: TRBV19; clone size: -; CDR3 protein: CASSKISGNEQFF; CDR3 DNA: TGTGCCAGTAGTAAAATCTCGGGCAATGAGCAGTTCTTC
J gene: TRBJ2-1; D gene: TRBD2; V gene: TRBV10-3; clone size: -; CDR3 protein: CAISESTLAGINEQFF; CDR3 DNA: TGTGCCATCAGTGAGTCGACCCTAGCGGGAATTAATGAGCAGTTCTTC